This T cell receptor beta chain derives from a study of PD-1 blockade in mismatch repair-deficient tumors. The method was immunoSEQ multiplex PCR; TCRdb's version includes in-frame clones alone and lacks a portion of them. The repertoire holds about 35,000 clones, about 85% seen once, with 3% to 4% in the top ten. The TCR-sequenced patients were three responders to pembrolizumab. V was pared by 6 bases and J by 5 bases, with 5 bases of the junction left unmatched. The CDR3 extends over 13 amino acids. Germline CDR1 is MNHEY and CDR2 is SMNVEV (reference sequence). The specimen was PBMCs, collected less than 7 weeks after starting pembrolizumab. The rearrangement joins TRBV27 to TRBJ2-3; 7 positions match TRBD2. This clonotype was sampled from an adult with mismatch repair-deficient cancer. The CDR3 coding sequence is TGTGCCAGCAGGGGACTAAGTGGAGATACGCAGTATTTT. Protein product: CASRGLSGDTQYF.